The 17 T cell receptor beta chains below all came from one sample that was sequenced in a study of OX40 agonist ivuxolimab in advanced cancers. The method was immunoSEQ multiplex PCR; TCRdb's version includes in-frame clones alone and lacks a portion of them. The sample records some 13,000 clones, roughly 77% being singletons. The starting material was CD4+ or CD8+ T cells sorted from blood, obtained in a trial of the OX40 agonist ivuxolimab. The receptors derive from an adult with an advanced solid tumor such as melanoma, head and neck, liver or kidney cancer.

V and J are TRBV6-1 and TRBJ2-3; D assignment may be TRBD1 or TRBD2 (6 bases each). This CDR3 is built from 13 residues. In germline, CDR1 is MNHNS, CDR2 SASEGT. Trimming removed 4 bases at V and 10 bases at J, with 15 bases between. The CDR3 spells CASSGGAYGAQYF. The CDR3 nucleotides read TGTGCCAGCAGTGGGGGGGCTTACGGGGCGCAGTATTTT.

This clone has just a few counts. The J gene is TRBJ2-7, the V gene TRBV27; no definite D call. V was cut by 5 bases and J by 0 bases, with 5 bases left in between. The CDR3 is 12 residues long. Germline V gives CDR1 MNHEY, CDR2 SMNVEV (reference sequence). CDR3 coding DNA: TGTGCCAGCAGTCCCAGCTCCTACGAGCAGTACTTC. This encodes CASSPSSYEQYF.

The chain carries TRBV9 and TRBJ1-1, with 8 bases that match TRBD1. J was trimmed by 6 bases and V by 3 bases; bases with no gene match: 4. The CDR3 consists of 13 residues. Germline CDR1 is SGDLS and CDR2 is YYNGEE. The CDR3 nucleotides read TGTGCCAGCAGCGGAGGACAGGGCTCTGAAGCTTTCTTT. Protein: CASSGGQGSEAFF.

This clone was counted a few times. V usage is TRBV5-5 and J usage is TRBJ1-2; no definite D call. From germline, CDR1 is SGHKS and CDR2 YYEKEE (reference sequence). The CDR3 has 15 amino acids. Trimming left V 0 bases short and J 7 bases short, with 16 bases between. This CDR3 is CASSLVSGFGGGYTF. The CDR3, as DNA: TGTGCCAGCAGCTTGGTTTCGGGTTTTGGAGGTGGCTACACCTTC.

The rearrangement uses TRBV6-5 and TRBJ2-5; 7 bases match TRBD2. CDR3 length equals 11 residues. The V and J ends lost 7 bases and 9 bases, in that order; junction bases with no gene match: 5. CDR1 and CDR2 from the germline V gene are MNHEY and SVGAGI. CDR3 DNA sequence: TGTGCCAGCATTTCACGGGGGGCCCAGTACTTC. As protein: CASISRGAQYF.

This chain connects TRBV27 to TRBJ1-5, with 12 bases that match TRBD1. CDR1 is MNHEY and CDR2 is SMNVEV in the germline V gene (reference sequence). This CDR3 has 17 residues. V shed 5 bases, J shed 2 bases, and the junction held 7 bases outside the gene matches. As DNA, the CDR3 is TGTGCCAGCAGTCCCGGGACAGGGGGCGCCGGCAATCAGCCCCAGCATTTT. It yields the protein CASSPGTGGAGNQPQHF.

The chain joins TRBV7-6 to TRBJ2-7; the match to TRBD1 covers 9 bases. This CDR3 comprises 16 residues. V trimming: 5 bases; J trimming: 4 bases; junction bases outside the gene matches: 12. Per the germline V gene, CDR1 is SGHVS and CDR2 is FNYEAQ. The CDR3 DNA sequence: TGTGCCAGCAGCGGGAGACCGGGACAGGGTATATACGAGCAGTACTTC. Protein sequence: CASSGRPGQGIYEQYF.

The V gene is TRBV6-5, the J gene TRBJ2-1; 15 positions match TRBD2. J gave up 8 bases and V 6 bases, and 5 bases lay outside the gene matches. The CDR3 contains 15 residues. Germline values: CDR1 MNHEY, CDR2 SVGAGI. The CDR3 protein is CASSGTSGRLDEQFF. The CDR3 coding sequence is TGTGCCAGCAGCGGGACTAGCGGGAGGCTCGATGAGCAGTTCTTC.

The chain recombines TRBV4-3 with TRBJ1-1; D gene unclear. CDR1 LGHNA and CDR2 YSLEER come from the germline V gene. V lost 2 bases and J 3 bases, leaving 16 bases between the germline ends. The CDR3 contains 16 residues. The CDR3 spells CASSQYTLGSDTEAFF. CDR3 DNA: TGCGCCAGCAGCCAATATACCTTGGGGTCGGACACTGAAGCTTTCTTT.

The V call is TRBV11-2, the J call TRBJ2-7, with D possibly TRBD1 on 5 matching bases. In germline, CDR1 is SGHAT, CDR2 FQNNGV. The ends were cut back, 0 bases at V and 2 bases at J, with 5 bases in the middle. This CDR3 has 13 residues. Here the CDR3 reads CASSLEDTYEQYF. The CDR3 DNA reads TGTGCCAGCAGCTTAGAGGACACCTACGAGCAGTACTTC.

This chain joins TRBV21-1 and TRBJ2-4; TRBD1, the table's D call, was not compared with the DNA. TRBV21-1 is marked as a pseudogene. This CDR3 is 19 amino acids long. CDR3 region: CASSKVGTGGYIAKNIQYF. The DNA for the CDR3 is TGTGCCAGCAGCAAAGTTGGGACAGGGGGCTATATAGCCAAAAACATTCAGTACTTC.

The chain uses TRBV13 and TRBJ1-3, with 7 bases aligning to TRBD1. Trimming took 5 bases from V and 0 from J; bases not matched to a gene: 4. This CDR3 is 15 amino acids long. CDR1 and CDR2 (germline): PRHDT, FYEKMQ (reference sequence). CDR3 DNA sequence: TGTGCCAGCAGCCCAGACAGGGCCTCTGGAAACACCATATATTTT. This sequence encodes CASSPDRASGNTIYF.

The rearrangement joins TRBV28 to TRBJ1-1; D ambiguous. With 3 bases removed from V and 1 base from J, the gap between germline ends came to 9 bases. CDR3 length equals 14 residues. Germline lookup yields CDR1 MDHEN and CDR2 SYDVKM. The CDR3 coding sequence is TGTGCCAGCAGTTTCACTTCGCAGAACACTGAAGCTTTCTTT. Translation: CASSFTSQNTEAFF.

The chain combines TRBV18 with TRBJ2-1; 8 nucleotides agree with TRBD2. CDR1 is KGHSH, CDR2 LQKENI, per germline. The V gene end was trimmed by 6 bases and the J gene end by 1 base; junction bases not matched to a gene: 5. The CDR3 has 15 amino acids. In DNA form, the CDR3 reads TGTGCCAGCTCTTCGACGGGGGGGTCCTACAATGAGCAGTTCTTC. Residues: CASSSTGGSYNEQFF. Variable domain in full (rest from reference TRBV18 and TRBJ2-1): NAGVMQNPRHLVRRRGQEARLRCSPMKGHSHVYWYRQLPEEGLKFMVYLQKENIIDESGMPKERFSAEFPKEGPSILRIQQVVRGDSAAYFCASSSTGGSYNEQFFGPGTRLTVL.

This clone has just a few counts. The V call is TRBV28, the J call TRBJ1-1; 11 nucleotides align to TRBD1. The CDR3 runs to 14 residues. The V gene's germline CDR1 is MDHEN and CDR2 SYDVKM. V gave up 3 bases and J gave up 5 bases; unmatched junction bases: 2. CDR3 protein: CASSFRDRGTEAFF. Written as DNA, the CDR3 is TGTGCCAGCAGTTTTCGGGACAGGGGGACTGAAGCTTTCTTT.

This rearrangement joins TRBV5-6 to TRBJ2-1; TRBD2 is a possible D gene (6 bases). Trimming stripped 2 bases from V and 10 bases from J, with 10 bases between. This CDR3 comprises 12 residues. Germline-derived CDR1 and CDR2 are SGHDT and YYEEEE. The DNA for the CDR3 is TGTGCCAGCAGCTTCGGGGGAGTAGAGCAGTTCTTC. This codes for CASSFGGVEQFF.

The chain links TRBV28 to TRBJ2-2, with 14 bases identical to TRBD2. V lost 2 bases and J lost 6; bases outside the gene matches: 5. From germline, CDR1 is MDHEN and CDR2 SYDVKM. This CDR3 is 17 amino acids long. This chain's CDR3 is CASSLLTSGRAAGELFF. As DNA, the CDR3 is TGTGCCAGCAGTTTACTGACTAGCGGGAGGGCCGCCGGGGAGCTGTTTTTT.